This T cell receptor (beta chain) derives from a study of T cells after yellow fever vaccination. Notes on the study in general: Shared CD4/CD8 clonotypes were a small share, likely from convergent recombination. Highly abundant clonotypes carried over from the bulk population could end up in FACS-sorted repertoires as contaminants.

For this clonotype: Its antigen is unidentified.

MiXCR was run by TCRdb on the 5' RACE reads, yielding one entry per CDR3 protein. This sample has hundreds of thousands of distinct CDR3 sequences, with about a sixth found just once. The length of the CDR3 is 14 residues. The ends were cut back, 3 bases at V and 5 bases at J, with 14 bases in the middle. CDR1 and CDR2 from the germline V gene are SGDLS and YYNGEE. Source: PBMCs, taken roughly 5 days after the first yellow fever vaccination. This TCR was recovered from a man younger than 30 who received the YFV17D yellow fever vaccine. The V call is TRBV9, the J call TRBJ2-5; no firm D call. The CDR3 bases are TGTGCCAGCAGCGGGCCACGCCAGGACGAGACCCAGTACTTC. Its translation: CASSGPRQDETQYF.